The sequence of this T cell receptor beta chain was determined in a study of T cell responses to AZD1222 COVID-19 vaccine (dated by TCRdb to the early 2020s). For the study in its entirety: AZD1222 recipients given second doses at about 4 weeks or at about 12 weeks were pooled, since spike-specific TCR depth and breadth were not found to differ between the two schedules. TCR sequencing covered 233 trial participants: 200 to 220 given two doses of AZD1222 and 26 given two doses of MenACWY control vaccine. Trial participants were enrolled by age into subgroups of 18-55, 56-69 and 70-plus years, and around 150, 29 and 61 TCR-sequenced participants, respectively, were included in these subgroups.

The CDR3 runs 15 residues from the cysteine to the phenylalanine. Only the CDR3 region is kept as DNA, spanning 45 bases read in frame from base 1. The germline V gene (reference sequence) supplies CDR1 GTSNPN and CDR2 SVGIG. From V the trimming removes 1 base and from J it removes 6 bases, while the gene matches leave 6 bases of the junction unaccounted for. The intended sense of this specimen's time point label: baseline before first vaccination. Vaccinee samples came from UK trials COV001 and COV002, including a single-blind randomized controlled phase 2/3 trial of AZD1222 (ChAdOx1 nCoV-19) in healthy adults. For TCRbeta chain sequencing, PBMC samples from trial participants were taken at day 0 and at day 28 after the second dose. The CDR3 regions of human TCRbeta chains were analyzed by immunosequencing. For the original study's pipeline: Repertoire TCRs were checked for matches against a reference library of SARS-CoV-2-specific TCRs that had been generated using the MIRA antigen-specificity platform. Breadth meant the fraction of unique TCRs that were SARS-CoV-2-associated, whereas depth meant the fraction of total T cells that were SARS-CoV-2-associated. Using the MIRA data, each spike-specific TCR was assigned both to the spike region to which the TCR was reactive and to a CD4 or CD8 class. Log10-transformed breadth and depth values were compared by one-way ANOVA with Sidak's multiple comparisons tests. TCRdb took this table from immuneACCESS and kept in-frame rearrangements with V and J called. Such tables lack part of the clones; where checked against another copy, unresolved V genes explain under half of the gap, and the rest is unexplained. From that table come the V and J calls and clone size; the DNA was used to work out D and trimming. Here the sample has about 100,000 clones; around 90% occur a single time. The ten largest clones take up approximately 16% of the sample.

What the authors observed across the whole study: Nearly half of unique spike-specific TCRs reportedly recognized epitopes outside regions mutated in the B.1.351 and B.1.1.7 variants. Vaccine-associated CD4 TCRs spanned the whole spike protein, with dominant responses in regions 160-218 and 743-854. Only six AZD1222 recipients were SARS-CoV-2 seropositive at baseline, limiting conclusions about previously exposed vaccinees. A significant rise in spike-specific TCR breadth and depth was observed after two AZD1222 doses relative to day 0 and relative to MenACWY recipients. No day 14 peak-response samples were available, so repertoires were characterized only after the peak T cell response. Most participants were white British and females outnumbered males, and the authors suggested that clonal diversity may have been underestimated. The 56-69-year group was small, and its depth increase did not reach significance, likely because of low power.

Remarks on this clone: Its antigen is still unknown. No quality values exist for individual bases; no much larger clone is one base distant.

The sequenced sample was peripheral blood, obtained on day 0 of AZD1222 vaccination. This clonotype originated in an adult in good health. The chain links TRBV30 with TRBJ2-1, with 10 junctional bases fitting TRBD2. The CDR3: CAWSGYWTSGNEQFF. The DNA sequence follows: TGTGCCTGGAGTGGATATTGGACTAGCGGCAATGAGCAGTTCTTC.